This T cell receptor beta chain was retrieved from a study of low-dose radiotherapy and immunotherapy resistance in tumors. Study details: Patients were given intravenous nivolumab 240 mg every two weeks plus ipilimumab 1 mg/kg every six weeks. The 200 mg/m2 dose of intravenous cyclophosphamide was given every two weeks, one day before radiation and immunotherapy. From cycle 1 day 1, patients took oral aspirin 300 mg every day for four cycles.

This clonotype was seen just once. This sample's time point: before trial treatment. Each patient who was eligible had an advanced solid tumor with no tumor-infiltrating lymphocytes. Priming of first-strand cDNA relied on TRAV- and TRBV-specific primers (covering alpha and beta chains). With a V-primer adapter and a constant-region primer, TCRs were amplified for about 22 PCR cycles. MiXCR, run by TCRdb on the reads, gives a single entry per CDR3 protein. The data show approximately 84,000 distinct CDR3 sequences, over 15% seen once. The CDR3 covers 16 residues. J lost 1 base, V lost 6 bases, and 9 bases had no gene match. Germline V CDR1 and CDR2: SNHLY, FYNNEI.

V usage is TRBV2 and J usage is TRBJ2-5, with TRBD1 matching over 9 bases. The receptor was derived from a male donor with prostate cancer. The sequencing used PBMCs, collected before treatment. The CDR3 DNA reads TGTGCCAGCAGCGTCGGACAGGGGAATTTCCAAGAGACCCAGTACTTC. It translates to CASSVGQGNFQETQYF.